This TCR beta chain appears in the sequencing data of a study of siplizumab effects on memory and regulatory T cells. Study-wide results and caveats: Where siplizumab was present, mappable alloreactive CD4+ clones averaged around 63% Treg-derived, compared with around 27% in controls.

This CDR3 contains 15 residues. V shed 5 bases, J shed 3 bases, and the junction held 8 bases outside the gene matches. Germline CDR1 MNHEY, CDR2 SMNVEV (reference sequence). TCR templates numbering about 10^5 were assayed per sample. Method: immunoSEQ multiplex PCR; TCRdb's copy keeps in-frame clones and lacks some. In the table there are roughly 56,000 clones, about 92% of which are singletons. Details on this clone: What it recognizes is unknown.

The rearrangement joins TRBV27 to TRBJ2-7; 9 positions match TRBD2. This clonotype was sampled from a human donor in good health. The sequenced material came from CD8+ T cells sorted from blood. CDR3 coding DNA: TGTGCCAGCAGTCCGATAGCGGGAGATTACTACGAGCAGTACTTC. It codes for CASSPIAGDYYEQYF.